Below are 22 T cell receptor beta chains sequenced from a single sample in a study of response to subunit inactivated influenza vaccine. A single record per CDR3 protein comes from TCRdb applying MiXCR to the RT-PCR reads. The sample yields 430,000 or so distinct CDR3 sequences, approximately 11% seen once. Here the sequenced sample was PBMCs from blood, taken more than 35 days after vaccination. Receptors were obtained from a man between 50 and 59 years old who received an inactivated influenza vaccine.

The chain couples TRBV24-1 to TRBJ2-3; a weak D match, TRBD2 (6 bases). Trimming stripped 9 bases from V and 0 bases from J, with 6 bases between. Germline CDR1 is KGHDR and CDR2 is SFDVKD. There are 12 residues in the CDR3. The CDR3 DNA reads TGTGCCACCGGGACTAGCACAGATACGCAGTATTTT. This codes for CATGTSTDTQYF.

The chain carries TRBV5-1 and TRBJ2-7; possibly TRBD1 for D (5 bases). V was cut by 0 bases and J by 3 bases, with 10 bases left in between. Germline lookup yields CDR1 SGHRS and CDR2 YFSETQ. The CDR3 is 14 residues long. The CDR3 sequence is CASSLEGQSYEQYF. CDR3 DNA sequence: TGCGCCAGCAGCTTGGAGGGGCAGAGCTACGAGCAGTACTTC.

The chain couples TRBV15 to TRBJ2-2, with D unclear. Trimming took 0 bases from V and 4 from J, leaving 3 bases between them. CDR3 length equals 13 residues. CDR1 and CDR2 (germline): LNHNV, YYDKDF (reference sequence). The CDR3 DNA reads TGTGCCACCAGCAGAGATTTCACCGGGGAGCTGTTTTTT. Its translation is CATSRDFTGELFF.

This clonotype was observed many times. This chain connects TRBV12-3 or TRBV12-4 to TRBJ2-1, with D possibly being TRBD2 (5 bases). V lost 5 bases and J 7 bases, leaving 15 bases between the germline ends. There are 14 residues in the CDR3. CDR3: CASSPPSGGNEQFF. The CDR3 region has the DNA TGTGCCAGCAGTCCGCCCTCAGGAGGAAATGAGCAGTTCTTC.

This clonotype has just a few counts. The chain couples TRBV3-1 to TRBJ1-4; tentatively, D is TRBD1 (6 bases). Germline V CDR1 and CDR2: LGHDT, YNNKEL (reference sequence). The CDR3 runs to 16 residues. V lost 4 bases and J lost 10, with 22 bases in between. Here the CDR3 reads CASSPPGGGVSTKLFF. The CDR3 nucleotides read TGTGCCAGCAGCCCTCCAGGTGGGGGCGTTTCGACAAAACTGTTTTTT.

In this sample, this clonotype turned up a few times. This chain uses TRBV20-1 with TRBJ2-3; 12 bases map to TRBD1. Trimming removed 2 bases from V and 4 bases from J; junction bases left unmatched: 16. The V gene's germline CDR1 is DFQATT and CDR2 SNEGSKA (reference sequence). This CDR3 has 19 residues. The CDR3 loop is CSARIKLDRDRGLADTQYF. CDR3 nucleotides: TGCAGTGCTAGAATCAAACTTGACCGGGACAGGGGGCTAGCAGATACGCAGTATTTT.

V gene TRBV7-8 combines with J gene TRBJ2-3, with D possibly being TRBD1 (5 bases). The CDR3 totals 17 residues. Trimming took off 1 base at V and 0 bases at J, with 14 bases between the two ends. Germline V lookup: CDR1 SGHVS, CDR2 FQNEAQ. The CDR3 region has the DNA TGTGCCAGCAGCTTAGTAAAGGCAGGGCTTAGCACAGATACGCAGTATTTT. Its protein is CASSLVKAGLSTDTQYF.

The chain has TRBV28 and TRBJ2-3; D possibly uses TRBD1 or TRBD2 (5 bases each). The CDR3 contains 19 residues. From germline, CDR1 is MDHEN and CDR2 SYDVKM. V was shortened by 4 bases and J by 1 base, with 24 bases between the two germline ends. CDR3 loop: CASSYGQLLGEKGTDTQYF. The DNA of the CDR3 is TGTGCCAGCAGTTACGGCCAACTTCTGGGGGAAAAAGGCACAGATACGCAGTATTTT.

This chain joins TRBV12-3 or TRBV12-4 and TRBJ2-7; 11 nucleotides align to TRBD1. This CDR3 is 16 amino acids long. V shed 4 bases, J shed 1 base, and the junction held 6 bases outside the gene matches. In nucleotides, the CDR3 is TGTGCCAGCAGTTCATTCGGACAGGGGGCGTCCTACGAGCAGTACTTC. Protein sequence: CASSSFGQGASYEQYF.

The CDR3 is CSVADRNTEAFF. The DNA of the CDR3 is TGCAGCGTTGCGGACCGGAACACTGAAGCTTTCTTT. The genes are TRBV29-1 and TRBJ1-1; D gene ambiguous. The CDR3 is 12 residues long. Trimming removed 4 bases from V and 1 base from J, with 7 bases in between. The germline V gene encodes CDR1 SQVTM and CDR2 ANQGSEA. The full variable domain, in which reference TRBV29-1 and TRBJ1-1 provide the parts outside the CDR3, is SAVISQKPSRDICQRGTSLTIQCQVDSQVTMMFWYRQQPGQSLTLIATANQGSEATYESGFVIDKFPISRPNLTFSTLTVSNMSPEDSSIYLCSVADRNTEAFFGQGTRLTVV.

V and J are TRBV29-1 and TRBJ2-5; D uncertain. The germline V gene encodes CDR1 SQVTM and CDR2 ANQGSEA. The CDR3 is 15 amino acids. Trimming took off 3 bases at V and 0 bases at J, with 14 bases between the two ends. CDR3 nucleotides: TGCAGCGTTGAGGCGGTCCCCAGTAACCAAGAGACCCAGTACTTC. The encoded protein is CSVEAVPSNQETQYF.

This clonotype showed up many times. The chain combines TRBV7-2 with TRBJ2-2, with TRBD2 matching over 10 bases. V was pared by 6 bases and J by 7 bases, with 8 bases of the junction left unmatched. CDR1 and CDR2 from the germline V gene are SGHTA and FQGNSA. The length of the CDR3 is 15 residues. The CDR3 DNA reads as TGTGCCAGCAGGACCCTAGCGGGAGTGGTCGGGGAGCTGTTTTTT. It is translated as CASRTLAGVVGELFF.

This clonotype came up many times. The gene calls are TRBV5-1 and TRBJ2-7; 8 nucleotides agree with TRBD1. V dropped 3 bases and J dropped 5; count of bases not matched to a gene: 10. The V gene's germline CDR1 is SGHRS and CDR2 YFSETQ. This CDR3 has 15 residues. In DNA form, the CDR3 reads TGCGCCAGCAGCTACGGACAGGGCCCATTTGACGAGCAGTACTTC. Its translation is CASSYGQGPFDEQYF.

This clonotype was counted between two and nine times. This sequence joins TRBV6-6 and TRBJ1-2, with no clear D. This CDR3 comprises 13 residues. The V end was cut by 6 bases, the J end by 4 bases, with 12 bases between. The V gene's germline CDR1 is MNHNY and CDR2 SVGAGI (reference sequence). CDR3 residues: CASSPGSSYGYTF. CDR3 DNA sequence: TGTGCCAGCAGCCCAGGATCCAGCTATGGCTACACCTTC.

Ten or more counts support this clonotype. The rearrangement uses TRBV6-5 and TRBJ1-5, with no clear D. Trimming removed 1 base at V and 4 bases at J, with 14 bases between. Germline V gene lookup returns CDR1 MNHEY and CDR2 SVGAGI. The CDR3 is 16 residues long. The CDR3 here is CASSYLGPRTNQPQHF. The CDR3, as DNA: TGTGCCAGCAGTTACTTAGGTCCGCGTACAAATCAGCCCCAGCATTTT.

This clonotype was seen only a few times. This chain links TRBV29-1 with TRBJ2-5; no clear D gene. The V end lost 0 bases, the J end lost 4 bases, and 6 bases lay between the germline ends. The CDR3 length is 12 residues. The germline V gene has CDR1 SQVTM and CDR2 ANQGSEA. CDR3 residues: CSVEEGIETQYF. DNA for the CDR3: TGCAGCGTTGAAGAGGGGATAGAGACCCAGTACTTC.

This clonotype was counted ten times or more. The chain carries TRBV5-1 and TRBJ2-1, with 8 bases identical to TRBD2. The CDR3 consists of 15 residues. The germline V gene has CDR1 SGHRS and CDR2 YFSETQ. The V gene end was trimmed by 1 base and the J gene end by 5 bases; junction bases not matched to a gene: 5. The CDR3 coding sequence is TGCGCCAGCAGCTTGACCCTAGCGGGTCACAATGAGCAGTTCTTC. Residues: CASSLTLAGHNEQFF.

There are a few counts of this clonotype. The CDR3 protein is CSARDTSGRNEQFF. The CDR3 coding sequence is TGCAGTGCTAGAGATACTAGCGGGAGGAATGAGCAGTTCTTC. This rearrangement joins TRBV20-1 to TRBJ2-1; 12 bases agree with TRBD2. From germline, CDR1 is DFQATT and CDR2 SNEGSKA (reference sequence). V shed 0 bases, J shed 7 bases, and the junction held 1 base outside the gene matches. This CDR3 spans 14 amino acids.

This clonotype has a handful of counts. This chain uses TRBV19 with TRBJ1-4; perhaps TRBD1 as D (6 bases). The CDR3 covers 14 residues. Trimming pared 10 bases from V and 3 bases from J, leaving 15 bases between. Germline CDR1 LNHDA, CDR2 SQIVND (reference sequence). CDR3 coding DNA: TGTGCCACCCGGCAGACAGGCCCTAATGAAAAACTGTTTTTT. The encoded protein is CATRQTGPNEKLFF.

This clonotype was counted between two and nine times. The V and J genes are TRBV7-2 and TRBJ2-7; 7 nucleotides align to TRBD1. CDR3 length: 14 residues. Germline V lookup: CDR1 SGHTA, CDR2 FQGNSA. V shed 1 base and J 3 bases; nucleotides not matched to a gene: 3. CDR3 sequence reads: CASSLVWTGYEQYF. The CDR3 nucleotides read TGTGCCAGCAGCTTAGTGTGGACAGGCTACGAGCAGTACTTC.

The table lists this clonotype with a few counts. Written as DNA, the CDR3 is TGTGCCAGCAGCCACTCGGACACTATCCAAGAGACCCAGTACTTC. Residues: CASSHSDTIQETQYF. V and J are TRBV7-9 and TRBJ2-5; a possible D gene is TRBD1 (5 bases). The length of the CDR3 is 15 residues. Trimming cost V 5 bases and J 1 base, with 14 bases left between them. Germline values: CDR1 SEHNR, CDR2 FQNEAQ (reference sequence).

This clonotype was counted between two and nine times. The J gene is TRBJ1-1, the V gene TRBV10-3, with D possibly matching TRBD1 (5 bases). The V gene's germline CDR1 is ENHRY and CDR2 SYGVKD. V was cut by 6 bases and J by 2 bases, with 10 bases left in between. CDR3 length: 13 residues. CDR3 loop: CAIRLGENTEAFF. As DNA, the CDR3 is TGTGCCATCAGGTTGGGGGAAAACACTGAAGCTTTCTTT.